A selection of T cell receptor beta chains follows, all from one sample in a study of T cells in Graves' hyperthyroidism and ophthalmopathy. TCRdb re-called the multiplex PCR reads through MiXCR, storing one row per CDR3 protein. The data contain fewer than 850,000 distinct CDR3 sequences, about 18% of them singletons. Sequenced sample: blood. The receptors shown here come from a man aged 45 to 65 with Graves' hyperthyroidism. The CDR3 runs from the conserved cysteine through the conserved F or W. D genes are given only for firm matches. Expanded clones are given a class, and other clones once, few, many or no size at all.

v_gene: TRBV6-6
j_gene: TRBJ2-3
abundance: -
d_gene: -
CDR3nt: TGTGCCAGCAGTTACTCGAGCTTAGCCGATACGCAGTATTTT
CDR3aa: CASSYSSLADTQYF

v_gene: TRBV2
j_gene: TRBJ2-1
abundance: many
d_gene: TRBD2
CDR3nt: TGTGCCAGCAGGAAGGGGACTAGCGGATACAATGAGCAGTTCTTC
CDR3aa: CASRKGTSGYNEQFF

v_gene: TRBV4-1
j_gene: TRBJ1-1
abundance: -
d_gene: -
CDR3nt: TGCGCCAGCAGCCAAGACTTCCGGGTGAGCACTGAAGCTTTCTTT
CDR3aa: CASSQDFRVSTEAFF

v_gene: TRBV12-3/TRBV12-4
j_gene: TRBJ2-1
abundance: many
d_gene: -
CDR3nt: TGTGCCAGCAGCCCCTCCGGACATGGGACTTACGATGAGCAGTTCTTC
CDR3aa: CASSPSGHGTYDEQFF

v_gene: TRBV7-9
j_gene: TRBJ1-2
abundance: many
d_gene: -
CDR3nt: TGTGCCAGCAGCTTCCAGGAGAACTATGGCTACACCTTC
CDR3aa: CASSFQENYGYTF

v_gene: TRBV5-6
j_gene: TRBJ2-2
abundance: -
d_gene: -
CDR3nt: TGTGCCTGTGTAGCGGACACCGGGGAGCTGTTTTTT
CDR3aa: CACVADTGELFF

v_gene: TRBV2
j_gene: TRBJ2-7
abundance: many
d_gene: TRBD1
CDR3nt: TGTGCCACCAAGCCCGCAGGGGGTGTCCACGAGCAGTACTTC
CDR3aa: CATKPAGGVHEQYF

v_gene: TRBV7-2
j_gene: TRBJ1-4
abundance: many
d_gene: -
CDR3nt: TGTGCCAGCAGCCAATTACCGGCAACTAATGAAAAACTGTTTTTT
CDR3aa: CASSQLPATNEKLFF

v_gene: TRBV11-1
j_gene: TRBJ2-3
abundance: many
d_gene: -
CDR3nt: TGTGCCAGCAGCTTAGCAGTTGGACGAAAAAGCACAGATACGCAGTATTTT
CDR3aa: CASSLAVGRKSTDTQYF

v_gene: TRBV5-5
j_gene: TRBJ2-5
abundance: -
d_gene: -
CDR3nt: TGTGCCGGCAGTAACCCCCGAGGGAGAGAGACCCAGTACTTC
CDR3aa: CAGSNPRGRETQYF

v_gene: TRBV2
j_gene: TRBJ2-7
abundance: -
d_gene: TRBD1
CDR3nt: TGTGCCAGCAGCACACGACAGGGCGCCTACGAGCAGTACTTC
CDR3aa: CASSTRQGAYEQYF

v_gene: TRBV10-3
j_gene: TRBJ1-4
abundance: few
d_gene: TRBD1
CDR3nt: TGTGCCACTCAACAGGGGGAGGCTGGTGAAAAACTGTTTTTT
CDR3aa: CATQQGEAGEKLFF

v_gene: TRBV2
j_gene: TRBJ1-5
abundance: -
d_gene: -
CDR3nt: TGTGCCAGCACTGACGTAACGACCCATCAGCCCCAGCATTTT
CDR3aa: CASTDVTTHQPQHF

v_gene: TRBV6-4
j_gene: TRBJ1-3
abundance: -
d_gene: TRBD1
CDR3nt: TGTGCCAGCAGTGACTCGAAACCCTTAACGAACAGGGGAAGCTCTGGAAACACCATATATTTT
CDR3aa: CASSDSKPLTNRGSSGNTIYF

v_gene: TRBV7-2
j_gene: TRBJ1-2
abundance: many
d_gene: TRBD1
CDR3nt: TGTGCCAGCAGCCCCGACAGGGTAGGGTCCTATGGCTACACCTTC
CDR3aa: CASSPDRVGSYGYTF

v_gene: TRBV10-2
j_gene: TRBJ1-2
abundance: many
d_gene: -
CDR3nt: TGCGCCAGCAGTGAGCAGGCTACTAACTATGGCTACACCTTC
CDR3aa: CASSEQATNYGYTF

v_gene: TRBV6-2/TRBV6-3
j_gene: TRBJ2-5
abundance: many
d_gene: -
CDR3nt: TGTGCCAGCAGCCCTAGACAGTCCCAAGAGACCCAGTACTTC
CDR3aa: CASSPRQSQETQYF

v_gene: TRBV24-1
j_gene: TRBJ2-2
abundance: many
d_gene: -
CDR3nt: TGTGCCACCAGCAAAACAGCCATCACCGGGGAGCTGTTTTTT
CDR3aa: CATSKTAITGELFF

v_gene: TRBV10-2
j_gene: TRBJ1-4
abundance: many
d_gene: -
CDR3nt: TGCGCCAGCAGTGGGAACCGGGACCCTGACGAAAAACTGTTTTTT
CDR3aa: CASSGNRDPDEKLFF

v_gene: TRBV28
j_gene: TRBJ1-4
abundance: many
d_gene: -
CDR3nt: TGTGCCAGCAGGGGCGGGGTGGAAAAACTGTTTTTT
CDR3aa: CASRGGVEKLFF

v_gene: TRBV9
j_gene: TRBJ2-1
abundance: -
d_gene: -
CDR3nt: TGTGCCAGCAGCGTATCCGGGACAACTAACAATGAGCAGTTCTTC
CDR3aa: CASSVSGTTNNEQFF

v_gene: TRBV20-1
j_gene: TRBJ2-5
abundance: many
d_gene: -
CDR3nt: TGCAGTGCTATGTGGACGGGAACCCAGTACTTC
CDR3aa: CSAMWTGTQYF

v_gene: TRBV6-4
j_gene: TRBJ2-1
abundance: -
d_gene: TRBD2
CDR3nt: TGTGCCAGCAGTGAATGGGTAGCGGGTATCGAGGATGAGCAGTTCTTC
CDR3aa: CASSEWVAGIEDEQFF

v_gene: TRBV28
j_gene: TRBJ1-2
abundance: -
d_gene: TRBD1
CDR3nt: TGTGCCAGCAGTGCGACAGGGCTAGCTAACTATGGCTACACCTTC
CDR3aa: CASSATGLANYGYTF

v_gene: TRBV28
j_gene: TRBJ1-2
abundance: -
d_gene: TRBD1
CDR3nt: TGTGCCGCGACCCCGGGACAGAGAAACTATGGCTACACCTTC
CDR3aa: CAATPGQRNYGYTF

v_gene: TRBV7-9
j_gene: TRBJ1-2
abundance: many
d_gene: -
CDR3nt: TGTGCCAGCAGCTCCGCTATGGGGGGATATGGCTACACCTTC
CDR3aa: CASSSAMGGYGYTF

v_gene: TRBV19
j_gene: TRBJ2-7
abundance: -
d_gene: -
CDR3nt: TGTGCCAGTAGTAGATTGGTGTCCCCTACCTACGAGCAGTACTTC
CDR3aa: CASSRLVSPTYEQYF

v_gene: TRBV30
j_gene: TRBJ2-3
abundance: -
d_gene: -
CDR3nt: TGTGCCTGGAGTGTACAGCCGGAGGCCCTCACAGATACGCAGTATTTT
CDR3aa: CAWSVQPEALTDTQYF

v_gene: TRBV5-1
j_gene: TRBJ2-3
abundance: -
d_gene: TRBD2
CDR3nt: TGCGCCAGCAGCTTAGTCGGGAGGGCCGGCACAGATACGCAGTATTTT
CDR3aa: CASSLVGRAGTDTQYF

v_gene: TRBV2
j_gene: TRBJ2-1
abundance: many
d_gene: TRBD2
CDR3nt: TGTGCCAGCCGCCGGACTAGCGGGAGCTCCTACAATGAGCAGTTCTTC
CDR3aa: CASRRTSGSSYNEQFF

v_gene: TRBV29-1
j_gene: TRBJ1-2
abundance: many
d_gene: TRBD1
CDR3nt: TGCAGCGTTGAAGATCGACGGGACAGGGCTCTCGGCTATGGCTACACCTTC
CDR3aa: CSVEDRRDRALGYGYTF

v_gene: TRBV28
j_gene: TRBJ2-3
abundance: many
d_gene: TRBD2
CDR3nt: TGTGCCAGCAGTTTAAGGCGGGAGAGAGGTACGCAGTATTTT
CDR3aa: CASSLRRERGTQYF

v_gene: TRBV5-8
j_gene: TRBJ2-2
abundance: few
d_gene: -
CDR3nt: TGTGCCAGCATCCAATCCCTCTGGTCCGGGGCCACCGGGGAGCTGTTTTTT
CDR3aa: CASIQSLWSGATGELFF

v_gene: TRBV27
j_gene: TRBJ2-7
abundance: few
d_gene: -
CDR3nt: TGTGCCAGCAGTTTAAGGGGGTCAGGGGCCGAGCAGTACTTC
CDR3aa: CASSLRGSGAEQYF

v_gene: TRBV28
j_gene: TRBJ2-7
abundance: few
d_gene: -
CDR3nt: TGTGCCAGCAGTTTATGGCGGATTGCCTACGAGCAGTACTTC
CDR3aa: CASSLWRIAYEQYF